This TCR beta chain comes out of a study of beta chain features in type 1 diabetes. The CDR3 loop spans 14 amino acids. Per germline, CDR1 MDHEN and CDR2 SYDVKM. V was pared by 6 bases and J by 4 bases, with 6 bases of the junction left unmatched. As every portion of the isolated RNA was reverse transcribed, the sequencing read expressed TCRB transcripts. Data came from immunoSEQ multiplex PCR; TCRdb stores just in-frame clones and leaves some out. The table lists fewer than 150,000 clones, about 7% of them singletons. The specimen was central memory CD4+ T cells from blood. This TCR came from a woman between 25 and 40 years old in good health. The rearrangement links TRBV28 to TRBJ1-1, with TRBD1 matching over 9 bases. CDR3 residues: CASSPRQGGTEAFF. The DNA for the CDR3 is TGTGCCAGCAGCCCTAGACAGGGGGGCACTGAAGCTTTCTTT. Using reference TRBV28 and TRBJ1-1 for the parts outside the CDR3, the full variable domain is DVKVTQSSRYLVKRTGEKVFLECVQDMDHENMFWYRQDPGLGLRLIYFSYDVKMKEKGDIPEGYSVSREKKERFSLILESASTNQTSMYLCASSPRQGGTEAFFGQGTRLTVV.